This TCR beta chain was sequenced during a study of neurological immune-mediated disorders. Study-level points and caveats: Expanded clones shared no CDR3 amino acid sequences across subjects, suggesting private repertoires in all groups. While HTLV-1-associated myelopathy showed the greatest TCR clonal expansion, multiple sclerosis showed the least, falling below healthy controls.

CDR1 and CDR2 from the germline V gene are SGHTA and FQGTGA. V was trimmed by 2 bases and J by 4 bases, leaving 6 bases between them. This CDR3 has 13 residues. The cells used in sorted libraries, CD4+ or CD8+ T cells, numbered some 1 million. From the 5' RACE reads, TCRdb called clonotypes with MiXCR, one entry per CDR3 protein. The sample lists 39,000 or so distinct CDR3 sequences, nearly 5% occurring once. This clonotype was seen repeatedly, ten times or more. Its antigen remains unidentified. This TCR was sampled from a young man in good health. The genes are TRBV7-3 and TRBJ1-5; no clear D. The sample taken for sequencing was CD4+ T cells from blood. The CDR3 region has the DNA TGTGCCAGCAGCTTAGGGAGAAATCAGCCCCAGCATTTT. Protein: CASSLGRNQPQHF. The full variable domain, in which reference TRBV7-3 and TRBJ1-5 provide the parts outside the CDR3, is GAGVSQTPSNKVTEKGKYVELRCDPISGHTALYWYRQSLGQGPEFLIYFQGTGAADDSGLPNDRFFAVRPEGSVSTLKIQRTERGDSAVYLCASSLGRNQPQHFGDGTRLSIL.